This T cell receptor beta chain was captured in a study of early T cells in non-severe SARS-CoV-2 infection. In the study overall: Chains were not paired, and sequencing was done on bulk RNA from unsorted whole blood.

The CDR3 is made up of 13 amino acids. CDR1 is SGHTA and CDR2 is FQGNSA in the germline V gene. V gave up 5 bases and J gave up 4 bases, with 12 bases separating them. Tagging with unique molecular identifiers was applied to individual cDNA molecules. MiXCR, applied by TCRdb to the 5' RACE reads, yields one record per CDR3 protein. The sample records about 39,000 distinct CDR3 sequences, less than 7% being singletons. This clonotype occurred many times. This sequence joins TRBV7-2 and TRBJ2-7; unclear D gene. This sample comprised whole blood, obtained at baseline. This TCR came from an adult who was a healthcare worker with PCR-confirmed SARS-CoV-2 infection or an uninfected control (not recorded which). The CDR3 sequence: CASSPPVGYEQYF. CDR3 sequence (DNA): TGTGCCAGCAGCCCCCCGGTAGGGTACGAGCAGTACTTC.